Sequencing of this T cell receptor beta chain was carried out in a study of cytomegalovirus exposure and HLA in healthy donors. Study in general: Prior work identified 95 million to 120 million unique TCR beta sequences in some 180 million T cells.

The length of the CDR3 is 14 residues. The ends were cut back, 6 bases at V and 3 bases at J, with 12 bases in the middle. CDR1 and CDR2 (germline): MNHEY, SVGAGI. The PCR made use of 60 Vbeta and 13 Jbeta primers. Data came from immunoSEQ multiplex PCR; TCRdb stores just in-frame clones and leaves some out. The sample lists about 130,000 clones, over 60% occurring once. Material: PBMCs. This chain links TRBV6-5 with TRBJ1-5; possibly TRBD1 for D (5 bases). The sequence derives from a man in his 60s in good health and CMV-seropositive. Written as DNA, the CDR3 is TGTGCCAGCAGCCAGGGACTCTTCAATCAGCCCCAGCATTTT. It translates to CASSQGLFNQPQHF.